This TCR beta chain was sequenced in a study of response to subunit inactivated influenza vaccine. Of note for this clonotype: The antigen is not known.

Study-wide findings and caveats: After each seasonal influenza vaccination, few new T cells are recruited, the authors suggested.

Germline V gene sequence: CDR1 DFQATT, CDR2 SNEGSKA (reference sequence). V gave up 3 bases and J gave up 1 base, with 9 bases separating them. The CDR3 has 13 amino acids. TCRdb re-called the RT-PCR reads with MiXCR, one entry per CDR3 protein. The sample yields roughly 160,000 distinct CDR3 sequences, 9.5% to 13% seen once. The V gene is TRBV20-1, the J gene TRBJ1-1; no clear D gene. The input for sequencing was non-naive T cells sorted from PBMCs, taken about 40 days after vaccination. This sequence originates from a man aged 45 to 65 who received an inactivated influenza vaccine. The CDR3 loop reads CSARTGENTEAFF. The DNA for the CDR3 is TGCAGTGCTAGGACCGGGGAGAACACTGAAGCTTTCTTT.